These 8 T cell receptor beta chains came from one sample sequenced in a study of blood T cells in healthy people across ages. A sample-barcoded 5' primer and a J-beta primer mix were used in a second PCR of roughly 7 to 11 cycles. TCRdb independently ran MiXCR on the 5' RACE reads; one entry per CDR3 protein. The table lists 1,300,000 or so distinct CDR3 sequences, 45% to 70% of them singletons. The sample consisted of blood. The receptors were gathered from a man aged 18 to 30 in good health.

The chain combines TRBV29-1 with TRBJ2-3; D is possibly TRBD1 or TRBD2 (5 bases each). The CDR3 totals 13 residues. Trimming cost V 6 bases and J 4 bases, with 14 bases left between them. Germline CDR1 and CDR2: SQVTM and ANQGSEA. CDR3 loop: CSVGARAADTQYF. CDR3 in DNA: TGCAGCGTCGGGGCTAGGGCGGCAGATACGCAGTATTTT.

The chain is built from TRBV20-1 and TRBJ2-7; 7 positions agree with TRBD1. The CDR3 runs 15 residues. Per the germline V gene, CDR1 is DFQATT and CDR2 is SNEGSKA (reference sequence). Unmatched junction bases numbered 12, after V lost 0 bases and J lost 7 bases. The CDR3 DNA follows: TGCAGTGCTAGAGATACGGCAGGGGGTTACTGGGAGCAGTACTTC. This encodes CSARDTAGGYWEQYF.

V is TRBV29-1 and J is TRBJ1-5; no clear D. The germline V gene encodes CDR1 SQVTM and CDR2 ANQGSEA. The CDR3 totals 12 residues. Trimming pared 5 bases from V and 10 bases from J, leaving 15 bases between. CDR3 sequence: CSVSRAGSPQHF. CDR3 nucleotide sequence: TGCAGCGTTAGTAGAGCGGGATCTCCCCAGCATTTT.

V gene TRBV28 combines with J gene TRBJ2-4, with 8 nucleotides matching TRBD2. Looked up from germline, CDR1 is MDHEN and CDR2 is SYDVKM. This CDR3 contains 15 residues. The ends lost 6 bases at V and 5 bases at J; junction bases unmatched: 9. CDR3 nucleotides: TGTGCCAGCAGCCTAACCCTACTAGCGGAAAACATTCAGTACTTC. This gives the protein CASSLTLLAENIQYF.

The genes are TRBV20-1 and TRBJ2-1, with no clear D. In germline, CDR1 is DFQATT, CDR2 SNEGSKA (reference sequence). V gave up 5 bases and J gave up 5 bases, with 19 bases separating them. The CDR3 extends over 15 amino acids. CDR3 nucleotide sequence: TGCAGTGCTTTAGACGACCTATTCGCCCACAATGAGCAGTTCTTC. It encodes CSALDDLFAHNEQFF.

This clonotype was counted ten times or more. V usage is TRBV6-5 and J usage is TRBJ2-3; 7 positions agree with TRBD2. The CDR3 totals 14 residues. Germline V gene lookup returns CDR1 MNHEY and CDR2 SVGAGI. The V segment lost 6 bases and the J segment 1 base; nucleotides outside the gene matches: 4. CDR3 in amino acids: CASSPTSGTDTQYF. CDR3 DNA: TGTGCCAGCAGCCCTACTAGCGGCACAGATACGCAGTATTTT.

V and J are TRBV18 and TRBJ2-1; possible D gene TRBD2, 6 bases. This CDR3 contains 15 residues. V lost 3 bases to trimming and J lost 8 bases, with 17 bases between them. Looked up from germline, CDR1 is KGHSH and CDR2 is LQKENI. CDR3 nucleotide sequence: TGTGCCAGCTCACCCCAGTTTCGTCCGGGGGATGAGCAGTTCTTC. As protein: CASSPQFRPGDEQFF.

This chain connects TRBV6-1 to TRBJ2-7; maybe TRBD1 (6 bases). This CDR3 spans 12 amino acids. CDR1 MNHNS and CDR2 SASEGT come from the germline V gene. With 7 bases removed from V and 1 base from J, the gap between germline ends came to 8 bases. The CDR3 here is CASNQGSYEQYF. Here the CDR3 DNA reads TGTGCCAGCAATCAGGGGTCCTACGAGCAGTACTTC.